The 10 T cell receptor beta chains presented below share a single source sample, sequenced in a study of T cells after yellow fever vaccination. One entry per CDR3 protein, called by TCRdb with MiXCR from the 5' RACE reads. The profile covers 200,000 to 300,000 distinct CDR3 sequences, with about 3.7% appearing a single time and around a fifth taken by the ten largest. Sequencing used PBMCs, obtained 15 days after the yellow fever booster vaccination. These TCRs come from a man in his late teens or twenties who received the YFV17D yellow fever vaccine.

This clonotype was seen many times. The chain employs TRBV9 and TRBJ2-2; 8 nucleotides align to TRBD1. The CDR3 extends over 16 amino acids. The germline CDR1 and CDR2 sequences are SGDLS and YYNGEE. Trimming took 4 bases from V and 3 from J; bases not matched to a gene: 8. The CDR3 loop is CASSLRGLMDTGELFF. In nucleotides, the CDR3 is TGTGCCAGCAGCCTCAGGGGGCTGATGGACACCGGGGAGCTGTTTTTT. Variable domain in full (rest from reference TRBV9 and TRBJ2-2): DSGVTQTPKHLITATGQRVTLRCSPRSGDLSVYWYQQSLDQGLQFLIQYYNGEERAKGNILERFSAQQFPDLHSELNLSSLELGDSALYFCASSLRGLMDTGELFFGEGSRLTVL.

This clonotype was detected ten times or more. The gene calls are TRBV7-2 and TRBJ2-7; D remains unclear. This CDR3 has 12 residues. V was pared by 4 bases and J by 3 bases, with 7 bases between. The germline CDR1 and CDR2 sequences are SGHTA and FQGNSA. The CDR3 loop reads CASSSTGYEQYV. CDR3 DNA sequence: TGTGCCAGCAGCTCCACGGGCTACGAGCAGTACGTC.

This clonotype was recorded at least ten times. This chain joins TRBV24-1 and TRBJ2-3; 7 bases map to TRBD1. Unmatched junction bases numbered 1, after V lost 1 base and J lost 1 base. The CDR3 loop spans 15 amino acids. Germline V gives CDR1 KGHDR, CDR2 SFDVKD. This chain's CDR3 is CATSDFGQGTDTQYF. The CDR3 DNA reads TGTGCCACCAGTGATTTTGGACAGGGCACAGATACGCAGTATTTT.

In its sample, this clonotype was seen many times. The rearrangement joins TRBV7-2 to TRBJ1-4; possible D gene TRBD1, 5 bases. Trimming removed 3 bases from V and 6 bases from J, with 11 bases in between. The CDR3 runs to 14 residues. Germline lookup yields CDR1 SGHTA and CDR2 FQGNSA. CDR3 sequence: CASSFMTRDEKLFF. The CDR3 coding sequence is TGTGCCAGCAGCTTTATGACCAGGGATGAAAAACTGTTTTTT.

A remark on this clonotype: This may arise from a read error, as a much more abundant clone is one base away. V gene TRBV5-1 combines with J gene TRBJ2-7, with TRBD1 matching over 9 bases. This CDR3 is 14 amino acids long. CDR1 is SGHRS and CDR2 is YFSETQ in the germline V gene. V lost 7 bases, J lost 2 bases, and 7 bases stayed unmatched. CDR3 residues: CASGNRQGAYEQYF. CDR3 in DNA: TGCGCCAGCGGGAATCGACAGGGGGCCTACGAGCAGTACTTC. The whole variable domain, filled in from reference TRBV5-1 and TRBJ2-7, reads KAGVTQTPRYLIKTRGQQVTLSCSPISGHRSVSWYQQTPGQGLQFLFEYFSETQRNKGNFPGRFSGRQFSNSRSEMNVSTLELGDSALYLCASGNRQGAYEQYFGPGTRLTVT.

The chain has TRBV24-1 and TRBJ2-2; TRBD1 aligns across 11 bases. The CDR3 spans 15 residues. CDR1 KGHDR and CDR2 SFDVKD come from the germline V gene. J gave up 5 bases and V 5 bases, and 3 bases lay outside the gene matches. The CDR3 DNA reads TGTGCCACCAGTGCCGGGACAGGGGGTACCGGGGAGCTGTTTTTT. Protein product: CATSAGTGGTGELFF.

The sample holds a few counts of this clonotype. The V and J genes are TRBV7-2 and TRBJ1-1; D might be TRBD1 (6 bases). In germline, CDR1 is SGHTA, CDR2 FQGNSA. V gave up 5 bases and J gave up 3 bases, with 19 bases separating them. CDR3 length: 16 amino acids. The CDR3 loop is CASSRNPGAGDTEAFF. DNA for the CDR3: TGTGCCAGCAGCCGAAATCCAGGGGCGGGGGACACTGAAGCTTTCTTT.

The sample holds many counts of this clonotype. The chain is built from TRBV20-1 and TRBJ2-1; 10 nucleotides line up with TRBD1. From germline, CDR1 is DFQATT and CDR2 SNEGSKA (reference sequence). J lost 7 bases, V lost 3 bases, and 15 bases had no gene match. The CDR3 has 17 residues. CDR3 nucleotide sequence: TGCAGTGCTAGCCCCCCCTTCGGACAGGGGGAGGTAAATGAGCAGTTCTTC. It specifies CSASPPFGQGEVNEQFF.

This clonotype has ten or more counts. The chain is built from TRBV4-1 and TRBJ1-1, with a tentative D call TRBD1 (5 bases). V gave up 3 bases and J gave up 2 bases, with 7 bases separating them. CDR1 and CDR2 (germline): MGHRA, YSYEKL. The CDR3 length is 13 residues. CDR3 DNA sequence: TGCGCCAGCAGCCAGAGGGGAAACACTGAAGCTTTCTTT. Translated: CASSQRGNTEAFF.

At least ten counts were recorded for this clonotype. The CDR3 is CASSPTDRYNEQFF. In DNA, the CDR3 is TGTGCCAGCAGTCCCACCGACAGGTACAATGAGCAGTTCTTC. The V gene is TRBV6-5, the J gene TRBJ2-1; maybe TRBD1 (6 bases). Germline V gene sequence: CDR1 MNHEY, CDR2 SVGAGI. The V and J ends lost 5 bases and 4 bases respectively, with 12 bases between them. This CDR3 has 14 residues.